Listed here is a single T cell receptor (beta chain). This sample was included in a study of T cells in Graves' hyperthyroidism and ophthalmopathy. V lost 9 bases to trimming and J lost 7 bases; unmatched junction nucleotides: 12. This CDR3 has 15 amino acids. The germline CDR1 and CDR2 sequences are MGHDK and SYGVNS. What was amplified from RNA transcripts were TCR beta CDR3 regions. An initial round of RT-PCR targeting the TCR CDR3 relied on the HTBI primer set. TCRdb processed the multiplex PCR reads anew with MiXCR; each CDR3 protein has one entry. Of roughly 350,000 distinct CDR3 sequences in the sample, approximately 15% were seen once. Diagnosis of hyperthyroidism was new in patients aged 18 to 65, and its duration was under 2 months. Researchers barred patients who had uncontrolled infection, other autoimmune disease, pregnancy or lactation.

The chain is built from TRBV25-1 and TRBJ2-1; 10 bases agree with TRBD2. The source of this sequence is a woman aged 25-40 years with Graves' hyperthyroidism. What was sequenced was blood. CDR3 amino acids: CARNGPSGGGNEQFF. DNA of the CDR3: TGTGCCAGAAATGGACCTAGCGGGGGAGGGAATGAGCAGTTCTTC.